The following is a T cell receptor (beta chain) sequence with its context. The sample belongs to a study of blood T cell repertoires in COVID-19. The overall study: Both acute and convalescent COVID-19 samples were obtained from the United States, Italy and Spain. The analysed material was cDNA or gDNA that came from T cells, B-cell-depleted T cells, or PBMCs.

In the original analysis: The authors estimated nucleated cell counts from reference gene primer amplification. The method was immunoSEQ multiplex PCR; TCRdb's version includes in-frame clones alone and lacks a portion of them. That table supplies the V and J calls and clone size; D and trimming were determined from the DNA. The sample gives 140,000 to 150,000 clones, just under 85% of which show up once; about 3.2% is in the top ten. Per the germline V gene, CDR1 is MNHEY and CDR2 is SVGAGI. The CDR3 spans 15 residues. V was pared by 4 bases and J by 4 bases, with 8 bases of the junction left unmatched.

V is TRBV6-5 and J is TRBJ2-3; 7 bases map to TRBD2. This clonotype originated in a woman aged 40 to 55 with active or convalescent COVID-19. Specimen: peripheral blood. In DNA form, the CDR3 reads TGTGCCAGCAGTTTCCGGACTAGGACTGCAGATACGCAGTATTTT. Translation gives CASSFRTRTADTQYF.